These T cell receptor beta chains were read from a single sample in a study of cytomegalovirus exposure and HLA in healthy donors. This table comes from immunoSEQ multiplex PCR, and its TCRdb copy is limited to in-frame clones, with some not included. This table holds approximately 89,000 clones, 85% found once. The sample comprised PBMCs. These receptors were obtained from a man in his forties in good health and CMV-seropositive. CDR3s include the opening cysteine and the closing phenylalanine or tryptophan. A D gene is named only where the DNA matches it firmly. Rows may omit the clone size; those that give it use once, few, many or a size class.

V	D	J	size	CDR3	DNA
TRBV10-2	TRBD1	TRBJ2-1	-	CASSDPRGLGDEQFF	TGCGCCAGCAGTGACCCCAGGGGGCTAGGGGATGAGCAGTTCTTC
TRBV9	-	TRBJ2-7	-	CASSVEGGEQYF	TGTGCCAGCAGCGTAGAAGGGGGCGAGCAGTACTTC
TRBV2	TRBD2	TRBJ2-5	once	CASRPRLAGGETQYF	TGTGCCAGCAGGCCCAGACTAGCGGGAGGAGAGACCCAGTACTTC
TRBV19	-	TRBJ2-3	-	CASSIMDTQYF	TGTGCCAGTAGTATCATGGATACGCAGTATTTT
TRBV6-1	-	TRBJ2-7	-	CASKAAGRGGEQYF	TGTGCCAGCAAAGCTGCGGGCAGAGGGGGCGAGCAGTACTTC
TRBV7-9	TRBD2	TRBJ2-5	-	CASSLTSGGTRETQYF	TGTGCCAGCAGCTTAACGAGCGGGGGTACACGGGAGACCCAGTACTTC
TRBV19	-	TRBJ1-2	-	CASSIPLNYGYTF	TGTGCCAGTAGTATCCCTCTTAACTATGGCTACACCTTC
TRBV19	-	TRBJ2-3	-	CASSIGGASADTQYF	TGTGCCAGTAGTATTGGGGGGGCCTCGGCAGATACGCAGTATTTT
TRBV25-1	TRBD2	TRBJ2-1	-	CASSRTSGRNEQFF	TGTGCCAGCAGTAGGACTAGCGGGAGGAATGAGCAGTTCTTC
TRBV5-1	-	TRBJ2-6	few	CASSPTVSGANVLTF	TGCGCCAGCAGCCCCACAGTCTCTGGGGCCAACGTCCTGACTTTC